The clone carrying this T cell receptor beta chain has just a few counts. The target antigen is unknown. A junction end diverges from the germline sequence, so it may reflect a read error. PCR was performed a second time for roughly 7 to 12 cycles using a sample-barcoded 5' primer and a J-beta primer mix. TCRdb reprocessed the 5' RACE reads via MiXCR and lists one record per CDR3 protein. This table holds about 320,000 distinct CDR3 sequences, roughly 26% found once. The CDR3 contains 12 residues. The germline CDR1 and CDR2 sequences are SNHLY and FYNNEI. The data derive from a study of blood T cells in healthy people across ages. Points from the study as a whole: As age increased, TCR beta diversity per million T cells fell in a roughly linear fashion.

This sequence joins TRBV2 and TRBJ2-5, with 10 bases aligning to TRBD1. This receptor was identified in a woman between 65 and 79 years old in good health. Sequencing was done on a sample of blood. The CDR3 loop reads CVSGQGFGTQYF. In DNA form, the CDR3 reads TGTGTCTCGGGACAGGGGTTTGGGACCCAATACTTC. The whole variable domain, filled in from reference TRBV2 and TRBJ2-5, reads EPEVTQTPSHQVTQMGQEVILRCVPISNHLYFYWYRQILGQKVEFLVSFYNNEISEKSEIFDDQFSVERPDGSNFTLKIRSTKLEDSAMYFCVSGQGFGTQYFGPGTRLLVL.